This TCR beta chain was recorded in a study of blood T cell repertoires in COVID-19. Study context: The United States, Italy and Spain provided the acute and convalescent COVID-19 samples.

Authors' processing steps: Quantification of nucleated cells was approximated via reference gene primer amplification. Produced via immunoSEQ multiplex PCR; TCRdb's table is partial and in-frame only. That table gives V, J and clone size, and the DNA gave D and trimming. The sample includes around 230,000 clones, about 90% of them seen just once. Germline V gene sequence: CDR1 LNHDA, CDR2 SQIVND (reference sequence). The ends were cut back, 9 bases at V and 2 bases at J, with 20 bases in the middle. This CDR3 spans 16 amino acids. This clone was seen only a few times. Assignment of participants to cohorts was predicated upon participant-reported clinical history.

Sequenced input: PBMCs or T cells enriched from blood (not recorded which). V gene TRBV19 combines with J gene TRBJ2-1; D is possibly TRBD1 (6 bases). This clonotype originated in a woman aged 30 to 39 with acute COVID-19. CDR3 bases: TGTGCCAGCGAGGACAGAATGACAATAACCTACAATGAGCAGTTCTTC. This codes for CASEDRMTITYNEQFF.